These 2 T cell receptor beta chains came from one sample sequenced in a study of blood T cell repertoires in COVID-19. Sequencing used immunoSEQ multiplex PCR; TCRdb keeps in-frame clones, though not all of them. The sample includes 65,000 to 70,000 clones, less than 85% of them seen just once. The sequenced sample consisted of peripheral blood. The receptors originated from a man older than 75 with active COVID-19.

This clone was seen once. The gene calls are TRBV5-1 and TRBJ1-2; 8 bases fit TRBD1. The germline gives CDR1 SGHRS, CDR2 YFSETQ. The CDR3 contains 13 residues. V was pared by 3 bases and J by 7 bases, with 5 bases of the junction left unmatched. CDR3 nucleotides: TGCGCCAGCAGCTCGACAGGGGACCGTGGCTACACCTTC. Residues: CASSSTGDRGYTF.

This rearrangement joins TRBV19 to TRBJ1-2; a possible D gene is TRBD1 (6 bases). Germline V CDR1 and CDR2: LNHDA, SQIVND (reference sequence). This CDR3 is 15 amino acids long. Trimming removed 4 bases from V and 7 bases from J, with 19 bases in between. DNA of the CDR3: TGTGCCAGTAGTAGGACCGACAGGAACGCCTTTGGCTACACCTTC. Encoded protein: CASSRTDRNAFGYTF.